One T cell receptor (beta chain) is described in this entry. Its antigen is not yet known. Base quality data are lacking; no much larger clone is found one base away. The library came from the immunoSEQ multiplex PCR assay. For the multiplex PCR, a mixture combining 60 forward primers for TCR Vbeta segments and 13 reverse primers for TCR Jbeta segments was used. The CDR3 region of rearranged TCR beta genes was amplified from genomic DNA by a multiplex PCR assay. Amplified TCR beta libraries were sequenced as 87-base-pair reads on the Illumina HiSeq System. In the original analysis: In a later analysis, tens of millions of unique TCR beta chains were counted across the 500 to 850 repertoires, and approximately 9.9 million of these chains were shared by at least two donors. Raw reads were error-corrected and collapsed into unique sequences by a nearest-neighbor algorithm in which closely related sequences were merged to remove PCR and sequencing errors. Alignment of CDR3 sequences to IMGT reference sequences was used to assign V, D and J gene segments. For a sequence to be retained, a match of at least six nucleotides to both a V gene segment and a J gene segment was required. Rearrangements were called productive when the CDR3 lacked stop codons and stayed in frame with V and J; all others were non-productive. CDR3 was defined by IMGT convention, running from the second conserved V-encoded cysteine to the conserved J-encoded phenylalanine. Sequences without an unambiguous match to a single V gene segment were excluded from the earlier analysis of about 600 of the donors. An earlier analysis of just under 600 of the donors called V segments functional above 56.7% productive rearrangements and segregating when the between-donor standard deviation exceeded 5%. To diagnose cytomegalovirus status from the catalog of TCR beta chain sequences, a statistical classification framework was built. V and J gene assignment, in a later analysis, came from comparing TCR nucleotide sequences with IMGT/GENE-DB human TR gene sequences. A later analysis assigned CDR3 sequences and most-parsimonious VDJ recombination scenarios with the TCRdist pipeline. In a later analysis, every TCR beta chain was defined by the combination of its CDR3 amino acid sequence and its V-gene family, and reads without a unique V-gene family were dropped. As a way to deal with suspected cross-contamination and a sequencing artifact, a later analysis dropped 450 to 700 nucleotide sequences that were highly shared and had low generation probability. A later analysis calculated a clonal expansion index for each public chain from normalized within-repertoire ranks of inferred template counts. In a later analysis, generation probabilities were computed using a VDJ recombination model fitted to out-of-frame rearrangements, and the results were checked against IGoR. In a later analysis, TCR-TCR, TCR-HLA and TCR-CMV co-occurrence was scored with hypergeometric tests, and a repertoire-size bias correction was applied to TCR pairs. To estimate false discovery rates, a later analysis permuted the HLA or CMV assignments 20 times. A later analysis grouped co-occurring TCRs with DBSCAN, adding TCRdist sequence similarity when clustering within HLA-allele-positive subsets. Repertoires with fewer than 30,000 or more than 120,000 public chains, plus five repertoires with anomalous nucleotide sharing, were excluded from co-occurrence clustering. Here the immuneACCESS table is served through TCRdb, limited to in-frame sequences with V and J called. Missing clones are a known gap in these copies; in checked studies unresolved V genes cover under half, and the rest lacks a known reason. V and J calls and clone size are given by that table; D and trimming were obtained from the DNA. This sample comprises 100,000 or so clones, more than 60% of them detected only once. 8.5% to 10% of the sample comes from the top ten.

The data derive from a study of cytomegalovirus exposure and HLA in healthy donors (dated by TCRdb to 2015 to 2018). Some background on the complete study: An earlier analysis of roughly 610 of the donors reported approximately 300 Gb of sequence data and around 120 million unique TCR beta sequences obtained from about 179 million T cells. To decide whether each TCR beta V gene segment behaved as functional or pseudogenic, an earlier analysis of fewer than 750 of the donors relied on high-throughput TCR beta sequencing. Class I and class II HLA loci were covered by the typing at four-digit resolution. Genome-wide SNP genotypes for about 65% of the 666 donors were used in a later genetic analysis, which treated that subset as a discovery cohort. Because of strong linkage in the cohort, four to six DR-DQ haplotypes were treated as single units for association and clustering. The number of donors typed differed by locus, with roughly 620-630 for A, B, C, DRB1 and DQB1, more than 500 for DQA1, 606 for DPA1, and under 490 for DPB1. Rather than using new phenotypic data, the later analysis identified candidate immune exposures from TCR beta sequences and from how often those sequences occurred across donors. Across 398 genotyped donors of the cohort, an average of approximately 220,000 unique TCR beta nucleotide sequences per donor were sequenced, and roughly 18% of those sequences were non-productive. To predict cytomegalovirus infection status, the study brought together high-throughput TCR immunosequencing, statistical association of individual TCRs with disease status, and machine learning. Of the roughly 400 genotyped donors, 70% to 90% were placed in the genetic ancestry cluster associated with self-reported Caucasian donors. An early release covering roughly 600 HLA-typed donors comprised around 300 gigabases of sequencing data and approximately 80 million unique TCR sequences. All discovery cohort repertoires had been generated using a single sequencing platform. The study used immunosequencing to profile the T cell repertoires of 670 or so subjects and linked those repertoires to cytomegalovirus serostatus. The study aimed to test whether signatures of past pathogen exposure could be identified by cataloging public T cell receptors. Along with the approximately 650-subject first cohort, a separate validation cohort of over a hundred different subjects was used. In a later analysis, previously published TCR beta repertoires from 550 to 750 donors were re-analyzed and high-resolution HLA genotyping was added so that TCR occurrence patterns could be studied. Donor age, sex, ethnicity and CMV serostatus were compiled together with the repertoire data. Results the study describes overall, beyond this receptor: While some public TCRs were present in many individuals, most TCR sequences turned up only very rarely across donors. In a later analysis, TCR association rates were found to vary across HLA loci, with the most associated TCRs seen for DRB1 alleles and the fewest for HLA-C alleles. Presence/absence analyses assumed roughly uniform sequencing depth across donors, an assumption that may not hold. The study listed approximately 150 TCR beta chains as associated with cytomegalovirus. A further reported finding was that TCR beta sequences accurately predicted the HLA-A and HLA-B alleles for most subjects in the first cohort. The only immune exposure information available for the cohort was CMV serostatus. According to a later analysis, parvovirus B19, influenza, CMV and Epstein-Barr virus appeared linked to several top co-occurrence clusters. Because counts were too low, about 18 rarely observed V segments, including chromosome 9 orphons, were left out of the earlier analysis of over 550 of the donors. A later analysis associated roughly 17,000 TCR beta sequences with specific HLA alleles at a false discovery rate of 0.05. Correlated functional status among segregating V segments might be attributable to linkage disequilibrium, but an unknown experimental factor could not be ruled out. Some IMGT-functional V segments, including TRBV6-2 and TRBV6-3, could not be distinguished by the 87-base-pair reads and were therefore excluded. V-gene and J-gene trimming of TCR beta chains was associated with a missense DCLRE1C variant in a later genetic analysis, and the association was replicated in an independent cohort. When HLA alleles, especially DR and DQ, strongly co-occurred, attributing TCR associations to individual alleles was difficult. In a later analysis, HLA-associated TCR beta chains showed more clonal expansion and lower generation probabilities than non-associated chains that were equally common. Most CMV-associated TCR beta chains appeared to be HLA-restricted in a later analysis, and the HLA associations seemed to be driven largely by CMV exposure. In this cohort, only TCR beta chains were sequenced, and detectable features were limited by the absence of alpha or paired-chain data. According to a later genetic analysis, donors in an Asian-associated ancestry cluster had fewer N-insertions in productive TCRs than the approximately 630-donor mean. Cytomegalovirus status was reported to be diagnosed by the classifier with high specificity and sensitivity in both the original and validation cohorts. A cluster of highly shared sequence variants was judged likely to represent a technical artifact of the sequencing pipeline. The authors suggested that the approach could potentially be generalized to other disease states and immunological phenotypes. A few of the identified cytomegalovirus-associated TCR beta chains were confirmed in vitro to be specific for cytomegalovirus antigens. An earlier analysis of some 560 of the donors showed that most TCR beta V segments appeared in productive rearrangements either about 87% or about 30% of the time, which broadly matched IMGT annotations. Because some donors lacked HLA typing at each locus, the association tests relied only on the typed subset.

The cohort comprised some 730 healthy bone marrow donors. At the time of sampling, all cohort members were nominally healthy, though unrecorded immune exposures were likely present. The donor tested CMV seropositive, placing the donor among the roughly 300 seropositive members of the cohort. A peripheral blood sample was provided by each donor, and peripheral blood mononuclear cells were used for TCR beta sequencing. Genomic DNA was extracted from the blood cell samples with the Qiagen DNeasy Blood Extraction Kit. From the cysteine through the phenylalanine, the CDR3 covers 15 amino acids. Of all the DNA, just the CDR3 is kept, 45 bases in frame from base 1. CDR1 MNHEY and CDR2 SMNVEV are derived from the germline V gene (reference sequence). The junction carries 15 bases between V and J, which are trimmed by 6 bases and 3 bases respectively.

Sequencing used PBMCs. Recombination connected TRBV27 to TRBJ2-1; TRBD1 is a weak D gene call, 6 bases matching. The clonotype originates from a woman aged 40 to 49 in good health and CMV-seropositive. The nucleotides are TGTGCCAGCAGGCCCGGGCAGGGGAGCTACAATGAGCAGTTCTTC. It is translated as CASRPGQGSYNEQFF.